This TCR beta chain originates from a study of cytomegalovirus exposure and HLA in healthy donors. The PCR ran on 60 Vbeta and 13 Jbeta primers. Assay used: immunoSEQ multiplex PCR; TCRdb lists only in-frame clones, some missing. Of about 140,000 clones listed, 66% were seen once; the top ten hold 6.5%. Losses at the gene ends were 6 bases for V and 9 bases for J; bases not matched to a gene: 13. This CDR3 is 15 amino acids long. In germline, CDR1 is LNHDA, CDR2 SQIVND (reference sequence). The source is a woman aged 60-70 years in good health and CMV-seronegative. The specimen was PBMCs. This chain connects TRBV19 to TRBJ2-1, with 8 bases that match TRBD2. CDR3 sequence (DNA): TGTGCCAGTAGGAATGGAGGGACTAGGAGTCGTGAGCAGTTCTTC. It encodes CASRNGGTRSREQFF. Variable domain in full (rest from reference TRBV19 and TRBJ2-1): DGGITQSPKYLFRKEGQNVTLSCEQNLNHDAMYWYRQDPGQGLRLIYYSQIVNDFQKGDIAEGYSVSREKKESFPLTVTSAQKNPTAFYLCASRNGGTRSREQFFGPGTRLTVL.